Ten or more counts support the clone carrying this T cell receptor (beta chain). The antigen remains undetermined. Individual cDNA molecules received unique molecular identifiers during library preparation. One entry per CDR3 protein, called by TCRdb with MiXCR from the 5' RACE reads. The sample shows around 80,000 distinct CDR3 sequences, about 12% of them seen only once. This entry belongs to a study of early T cells in non-severe SARS-CoV-2 infection. Across the study: Investigators sequenced bulk RNA drawn from unsorted whole blood, and chains remained unpaired.

General observations from the study: CD4 and private specificities were missed by VDJdb matching, which favored anti-spike CD8 responses.

This TCR came from an adult who was a healthcare worker with PCR-confirmed SARS-CoV-2 infection or an uninfected control (not recorded which). Source material: whole blood.

CDR3 protein: CATPSGPTPGGTDTQYF. The CDR3 nucleotides read TGTGCCACCCCTTCGGGGCCAACGCCCGGGGGCACAGATACGCAGTATTTT. The rearrangement uses TRBV6-1 and TRBJ2-3; D possibly matches TRBD1 or TRBD2 (5 bases each). The CDR3 sequence is 17 residues long. V was clipped by 10 bases and J by 1 base, with 24 bases between them. The germline gives CDR1 MNHNS, CDR2 SASEGT.